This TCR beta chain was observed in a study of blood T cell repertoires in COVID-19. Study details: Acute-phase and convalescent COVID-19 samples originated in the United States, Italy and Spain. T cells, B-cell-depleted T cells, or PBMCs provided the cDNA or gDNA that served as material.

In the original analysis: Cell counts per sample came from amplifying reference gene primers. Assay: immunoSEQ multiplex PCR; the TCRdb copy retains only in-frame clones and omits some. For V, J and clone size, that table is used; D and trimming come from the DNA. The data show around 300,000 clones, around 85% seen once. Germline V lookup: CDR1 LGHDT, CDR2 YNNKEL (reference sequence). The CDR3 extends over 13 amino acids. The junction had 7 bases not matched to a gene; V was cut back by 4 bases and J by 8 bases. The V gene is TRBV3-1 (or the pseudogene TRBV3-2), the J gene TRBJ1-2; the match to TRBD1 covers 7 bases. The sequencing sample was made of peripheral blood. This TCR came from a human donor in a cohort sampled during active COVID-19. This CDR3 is CASSRTGNGGYTF. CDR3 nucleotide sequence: TGTGCCAGCAGCCGGACAGGAAACGGGGGCTACACCTTC.